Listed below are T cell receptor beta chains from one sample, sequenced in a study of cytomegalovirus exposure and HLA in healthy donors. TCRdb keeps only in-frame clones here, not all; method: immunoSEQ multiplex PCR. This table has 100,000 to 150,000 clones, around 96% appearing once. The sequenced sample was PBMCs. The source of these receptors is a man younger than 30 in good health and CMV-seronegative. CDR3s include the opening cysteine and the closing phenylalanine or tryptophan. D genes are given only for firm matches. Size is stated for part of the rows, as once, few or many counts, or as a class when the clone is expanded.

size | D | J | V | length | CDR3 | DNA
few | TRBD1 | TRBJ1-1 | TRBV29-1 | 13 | CSVRTGGNTEAFF | TGCAGCGTCCGGACAGGGGGGAACACTGAAGCTTTCTTT
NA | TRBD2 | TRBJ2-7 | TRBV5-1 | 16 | CASSARDRGRGYEQYF | TGCGCCAGCAGCGCCCGTGATCGCGGGAGAGGATACGAGCAGTACTTC
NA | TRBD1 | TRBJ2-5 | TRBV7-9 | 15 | CASRSGQGAQETQYF | TGTGCCAGCAGAAGCGGCCAGGGGGCCCAAGAGACCCAGTACTTC
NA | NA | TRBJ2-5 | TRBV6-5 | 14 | CASSRDRVQETQYF | TGTGCCAGCAGCCGGGATCGGGTTCAAGAGACCCAGTACTTC
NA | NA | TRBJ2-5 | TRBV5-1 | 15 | CASSSMGGVRETQYF | TGCGCCAGCAGCTCCATGGGGGGAGTCCGTGAGACCCAGTACTTC
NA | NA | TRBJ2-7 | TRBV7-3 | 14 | CASSSQGMSYEQYF | TGTGCCAGCAGCTCCCAGGGGATGAGCTACGAGCAGTACTTC
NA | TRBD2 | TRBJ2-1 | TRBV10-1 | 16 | CASRGLALSSYNEQFF | TGCGCCAGCAGAGGACTAGCGCTGAGCTCCTACAATGAGCAGTTCTTC
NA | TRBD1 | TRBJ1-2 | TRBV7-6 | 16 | CASSLGVGQGRHGYTF | TGTGCCAGCAGCTTAGGAGTGGGACAGGGGAGGCATGGCTACACCTTC
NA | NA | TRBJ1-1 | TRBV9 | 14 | CASSVVGGSTEAFF | TGTGCCAGCAGCGTAGTTGGGGGCAGTACTGAAGCTTTCTTT
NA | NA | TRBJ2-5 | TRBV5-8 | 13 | CASSLGLRETQYF | TGTGCCAGCAGCTTGGGACTGAGGGAGACCCAGTACTTC
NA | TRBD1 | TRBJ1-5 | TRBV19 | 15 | CASSPGQGYNQPQHF | TGTGCCAGTAGTCCGGGACAGGGGTATAATCAGCCCCAGCATTTT
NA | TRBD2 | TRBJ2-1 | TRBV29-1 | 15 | CSVGHLAGDTYEQFF | TGCAGCGTAGGGCATCTAGCGGGAGATACTTATGAGCAGTTCTTC
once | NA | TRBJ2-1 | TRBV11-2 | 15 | CASSPGGRHYNEQFF | TGTGCCAGCAGCCCAGGGGGGCGTCACTACAATGAGCAGTTCTTC
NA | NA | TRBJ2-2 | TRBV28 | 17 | CASSSYNGQTNTGELFF | TGTGCCAGCAGTAGTTATAACGGTCAAACGAACACCGGGGAGCTGTTTTTT
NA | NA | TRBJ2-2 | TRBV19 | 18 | CASSGLALRTVYTGELFF | TGTGCCAGTAGTGGGCTAGCTTTGAGGACAGTTTACACCGGGGAGCTGTTTTTT
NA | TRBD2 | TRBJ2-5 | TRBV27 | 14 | CASSYGLATETQYF | TGTGCCAGCAGTTACGGACTAGCCACGGAGACCCAGTACTTC
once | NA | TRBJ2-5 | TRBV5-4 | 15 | CASSLATDHQETQYF | TGTGCCAGCAGCCTAGCAACGGACCACCAAGAGACCCAGTACTTC
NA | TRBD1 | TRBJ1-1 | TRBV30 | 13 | CAWSQAGGTEAFF | TGTGCCTGGAGCCAGGCAGGGGGCACTGAAGCTTTCTTT
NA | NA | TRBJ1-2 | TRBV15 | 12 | CATSGDSYGYTF | TGTGCCACCAGCGGCGACAGCTATGGCTACACCTTC
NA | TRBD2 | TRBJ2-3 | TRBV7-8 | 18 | CASSLEGEGREYTDTQYF | TGTGCCAGCAGCTTAGAGGGCGAGGGGCGGGAGTACACAGATACGCAGTATTTT
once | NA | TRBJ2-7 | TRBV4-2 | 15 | CASSQDRSSMYEQYF | TGTGCCAGCAGCCAAGATCGGAGTAGTATGTACGAGCAGTACTTC
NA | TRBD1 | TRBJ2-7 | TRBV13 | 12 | CASSEQGDEQYF | TGTGCCAGCAGCGAACAGGGGGACGAGCAGTACTTC
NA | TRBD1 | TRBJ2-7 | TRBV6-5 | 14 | CASRPDRGTYEQYF | TGTGCCAGCAGGCCGGACAGGGGAACCTACGAGCAGTACTTC
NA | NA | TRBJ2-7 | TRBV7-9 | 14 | CASSFGQPSYEQYF | TGTGCCAGCAGCTTCGGACAGCCCTCCTACGAGCAGTACTTC
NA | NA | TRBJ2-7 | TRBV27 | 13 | CASSLSRTYEQYF | TGTGCCAGCAGTTTATCCAGGACCTACGAGCAGTACTTC
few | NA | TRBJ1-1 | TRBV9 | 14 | CASSVVGSNTEAFF | TGTGCCAGCAGCGTAGTGGGCAGCAACACTGAAGCTTTCTTT
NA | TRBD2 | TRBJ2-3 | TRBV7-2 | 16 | CASSAGLAGRTDTQYF | TGTGCCAGCAGCGCCGGACTAGCGGGGCGCACAGATACGCAGTATTTT
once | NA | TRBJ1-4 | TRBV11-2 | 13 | CASSDRRDEKLFF | TGTGCCAGCAGCGACCGGAGGGATGAAAAACTGTTTTTT
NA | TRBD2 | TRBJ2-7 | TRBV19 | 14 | CASSMGGSSYEQYF | TGTGCCAGTAGTATGGGAGGGAGTTCCTACGAGCAGTACTTC
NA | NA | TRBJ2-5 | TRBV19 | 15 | CASSIAGSGQETQYF | TGTGCCAGTAGTATAGCAGGTAGCGGCCAAGAGACCCAGTACTTC
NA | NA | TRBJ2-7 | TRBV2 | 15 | CASREGQLDAYEQYF | TGTGCCAGCAGGGAGGGGCAGCTAGACGCCTACGAGCAGTACTTC
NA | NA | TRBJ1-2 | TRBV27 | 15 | CASSFKGDLTRGYTF | TGTGCCAGCAGTTTTAAAGGGGATCTAACTCGAGGCTACACCTTC
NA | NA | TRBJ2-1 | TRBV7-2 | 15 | CASSPRTFGGDEQFF | TGTGCCAGCAGCCCAAGGACTTTCGGGGGAGATGAGCAGTTCTTC
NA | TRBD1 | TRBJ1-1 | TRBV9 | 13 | CASSARTGGQAFF | TGTGCCAGCAGCGCGCGGACAGGGGGCCAAGCTTTCTTT
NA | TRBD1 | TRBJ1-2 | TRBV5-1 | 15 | CASSLGDRVNYGYTF | TGCGCCAGCAGCTTGGGGGACAGGGTGAACTATGGCTACACCTTC
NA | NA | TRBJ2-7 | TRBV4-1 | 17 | CASSPGSGSNAEHEQYF | TGCGCCAGCAGCCCAGGTTCGGGATCGAATGCTGAGCACGAGCAGTACTTC
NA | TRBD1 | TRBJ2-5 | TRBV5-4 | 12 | CADRGRGETQYF | TGTGCAGACAGGGGGCGCGGAGAGACCCAGTACTTC
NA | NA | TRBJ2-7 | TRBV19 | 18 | CASSKFGPPMMRVYEQYF | TGTGCCAGTAGTAAGTTCGGGCCACCGATGATGCGGGTTTACGAGCAGTACTTC
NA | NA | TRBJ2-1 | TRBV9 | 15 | CASSPRQDDYNEQFF | TGTGCCAGCAGCCCCCGACAGGATGACTACAATGAGCAGTTCTTC